This T cell receptor beta chain is drawn from a study of T cell responses to AZD1222 COVID-19 vaccine. Notes on this clone: Its specificity is not known.

Study-level results: A mostly white British donor set with more females was recruited, and clonal diversity was possibly underestimated. The peak T cell response came first, and repertoires were sampled only after it.

The CDR3 has 13 residues. V lost 7 bases, J lost 4 bases, and 3 bases stayed unmatched. Germline CDR1 reads LNHDA; CDR2 reads SQIVND (reference sequence). Generated by immunoSEQ multiplex PCR, the TCRdb table keeps only in-frame clones and is missing some. Among about 190,000 clones listed, 85% to 95% were seen once. V gene TRBV19 combines with J gene TRBJ1-5, with TRBD1 matching over 8 bases. This TCR was recovered from an adult in good health. Source: peripheral blood, taken on day 0 of AZD1222 vaccination. CDR3 DNA: TGTGCCAGTAAGACAGGGGAAAATCAGCCCCAGCATTTT. Translation: CASKTGENQPQHF.